Following are 18 T cell receptor beta chains from one sample sequenced in a study of tumor-infiltrating lymphocytes in primary liver carcinoma. The tissue used was unsorted bulk material of 20-30 mg. RNA and DNA were co-extracted from it with the AllPrep DNA/RNA mini kit. The researchers produced TCR beta cDNA from approximately 0.45 ug total RNA with a constant-region primer. Sequencing libraries for TCR beta derived from three nested multiplex PCR rounds that used slightly modified ARM-PCR. Primers for the first two PCR rounds were TRBV1-TRBV30 forward primers and a C-beta reverse primer (roughly 10 cycles per round). TCRdb used MiXCR to reprocess the multiplex PCR reads, holding one entry per CDR3 protein. The sample includes fewer than 110,000 distinct CDR3 sequences, more than 65% seen only once; the top ten take approximately 12%. Sequencing input: liver tumor tissue from sampling region 2. Subset described: tumor region T2, inferior pole. These receptors were obtained from a woman aged 55-70 years with primary liver carcinoma and hepatitis B virus infection.

Turning to this clonotype: An end of the junction differs from the germline gene, which may be a read error. This chain links TRBV7-8 with TRBJ2-7; TRBD2 is a possible D gene (6 bases). The CDR3 runs 13 residues. The V gene's germline CDR1 is SGHVS and CDR2 FQNEAQ. CDR3 sequence (DNA): TGTGCCAGCAACTTAGACCTGGGAGGCGAGCAGTACTTC. Amino acid sequence: CASNLDLGGEQYF.

About this clonotype: At one end the junction does not follow the germline gene, possibly because of a read error. The J gene is TRBJ2-5, the V gene TRBV14; D is uncertain. Germline V CDR1 and CDR2: SGHDN, FVKESK. The CDR3 length is 15 residues. CDR3 coding DNA: TGTGCCAGAAGCCAAGATCAAGCCATTCAAGAGACCCAGTACTTC. Protein: CARSQDQAIQETQYF.

This clonotype was detected ten times or more. The rearrangement joins TRBV7-9 to TRBJ2-2; 15 bases match TRBD2. Germline trimming cut 6 bases from V and 8 bases from J; bases unmatched to any gene: 4. The germline CDR1 and CDR2 sequences are SEHNR and FQNEAQ (reference sequence). The CDR3 covers 15 residues. The CDR3 sequence is CASRGLAGGAGELFF. The CDR3 nucleotides are TGTGCCAGCAGGGGACTAGCGGGAGGTGCAGGGGAGCTGTTTTTT.

The sample holds a few counts of this clonotype. The DNA is left out, because the CDR3 cannot be placed on it with certainty; the CDR3 is given as TCRdb lists it. The chain is built from TRBV6-6 and TRBJ2-1; the table assigns TRBD1, which was not confirmed against the DNA. The length of the CDR3 is 15 amino acids, counting both ends. Per the germline V gene, CDR1 is MNHNY and CDR2 is SVGAGI (reference sequence). The CDR3 reads CASSWGQGAHNEQSF.

Comments on this clonotype: A much larger clone differs by one base, so this may be a read error. The chain employs TRBV28 and TRBJ1-1; D gene ambiguous. The CDR3 is made up of 14 amino acids. Germline V CDR1 and CDR2: MDHEN, SYDVKM. V was trimmed by 0 bases and J by 2 bases, leaving 7 bases between them. CDR3 residues: CASSLCRGNTEAFF. The DNA of the CDR3 is TGTGCCAGCAGTTTATGCAGAGGAAACACTGAAGCTTTCTTT. Together with reference TRBV28 and TRBJ1-1, the CDR3 gives the full variable domain: DVKVTQSSRYLVKRTGEKVFLECVQDMDHENMFWYRQDPGLGLRLIYFSYDVKMKEKGDIPEGYSVSREKKERFSLILESASTNQTSMYLCASSLCRGNTEAFFGQGTRLTVV.

This clonotype is medium-sized. The chain recombines TRBV6-1 with TRBJ2-1, with TRBD2 matching over 12 bases. CDR1 is MNHNS and CDR2 is SASEGT in the germline V gene. The CDR3 runs 16 residues. Unmatched junction bases numbered 7, after V lost 5 bases and J lost 5 bases. CDR3 sequence: CASSPGLAGMNNEQFF. CDR3 DNA sequence: TGTGCCAGCAGTCCAGGACTAGCGGGAATGAACAATGAGCAGTTCTTC.

Written as DNA, the CDR3 is TGTGCCAGCACCTATCAGCGTGAGAGCAATGAGCAGTTCTTC. Encoded protein: CASTYQRESNEQFF. The chain couples TRBV12-3 or TRBV12-4 to TRBJ2-1; D ambiguous. The germline V and J ends were trimmed by 7 bases and 6 bases, with 16 bases remaining between them. CDR3 length: 14 amino acids.

This clonotype came up many times. The V call is TRBV5-5, the J call TRBJ1-4; 8 bases match TRBD1. The J segment lost 3 bases and the V segment lost 0 bases, leaving 4 bases of the junction unmatched. The CDR3 extends over 16 amino acids. The germline CDR1 and CDR2 sequences are SGHKS and YYEKEE (reference sequence). The CDR3: CASSLVPDRANEKLFF. The CDR3 DNA reads TGTGCCAGCAGCTTGGTACCGGACAGGGCTAATGAAAAACTGTTTTTT.

In this sample, this clonotype turned up many times. V usage is TRBV12-3 or TRBV12-4 and J usage is TRBJ2-7; perhaps TRBD1 as D (5 bases). The CDR3 has 11 amino acids. Trimming took off 9 bases at V and 3 bases at J, with 9 bases between the two ends. The CDR3 sequence: CASSRGYEQYF. The CDR3 nucleotides read TGTGCCAGTTCTAGGGGCTACGAGCAGTACTTC.

To note about this clonotype: Relative to the germline gene, one junction end is altered; a read error may explain this. V is TRBV29-1 and J is TRBJ2-3; D unclear. The CDR3 runs 11 residues. The germline gives CDR1 SQVTM, CDR2 ANQGSEA. The CDR3 DNA sequence: TGCGGCGTTGAGTGTAGAGATACGCAGTATTTT. Translated: CGVECRDTQYF.

This clonotype was observed a single time. The final CDR3 position lacks the conserved phenylalanine or tryptophan, pointing to a likely read error. The chain couples TRBV11-2 to TRBJ2-7; possible D gene TRBD2, 8 bases. Germline-derived CDR1 and CDR2 are SGHAT and FQNNGV. Between the trimmed V and J ends, which lost 9 bases and 4 bases, there was a span of 22 bases. This CDR3 comprises 15 residues. CDR3 amino acids: CASCLAGQPSYEQYL. The CDR3 coding sequence is TGTGCCAGTTGCTTAGCGGGACAGCCCTCATACGAGCAGTACTTA.

This clonotype was seen many times. The V gene is TRBV5-4, the J gene TRBJ2-7; D is unresolved. V lost 3 bases and J lost 4, with 5 bases in between. The CDR3 runs 11 residues. In germline, CDR1 is SGHNT, CDR2 YYREEE (reference sequence). The CDR3 region is CASSSQYEQYF. The CDR3 region has the DNA TGTGCCAGCAGCTCCCAGTACGAGCAGTACTTC.

For this clonotype: Germline is not matched at one junction end, which may reflect a read error. CDR3 in amino acids: CASSSRDRVADDQFF. The CDR3 DNA reads as TGTGCCAGCAGCTCCCGGGACAGGGTTGCAGATGATCAGTTCTTC. The gene calls are TRBV6-1 and TRBJ2-1, with TRBD1 identical over 9 bases. This CDR3 region has 15 residues. In germline, CDR1 is MNHNS, CDR2 SASEGT.

The rearrangement uses TRBV11-2 and TRBJ1-2; possibly TRBD1 for D (6 bases). V lost 6 bases to trimming and J lost 8 bases, with 22 bases between them. Germline V gene data show CDR1 as SGHAT and CDR2 as FQNNGV. The CDR3 totals 15 residues. The CDR3 DNA reads as TGTGCCAGCAGTTTAATAATACAGGGAGATGGCGGCTACACCTTC. It yields the protein CASSLIIQGDGGYTF. The full variable domain, with the rest looked up from reference TRBV11-2 and TRBJ1-2, is EAGVAQSPRYKIIEKRQSVAFWCNPISGHATLYWYQQILGQGPKLLIQFQNNGVVDDSQLPKDRFSAERLKGVDSTLKIQPAKLEDSAVYLCASSLIIQGDGGYTFGSGTRLTVV.

This clonotype has ten or more counts. The gene calls are TRBV6-5 and TRBJ2-1; 10 bases align to TRBD2. CDR3 length: 18 amino acids. Germline assignment: CDR1 MNHEY and CDR2 SVGAGI. V was clipped by 0 bases and J by 6 bases; unmatched bases: 11. The CDR3 nucleotides are TGTGCCAGCAGTTACTCAGGGGCTAGCGGGAGTAAGGTCAATGAGCAGTTCTTC. Amino acid sequence: CASSYSGASGSKVNEQFF.

The genes are TRBV6-5 and TRBJ2-1; possible D gene TRBD2, 6 bases. The ends were cut back, 10 bases at V and 9 bases at J, with 28 bases in the middle. The germline V gene has CDR1 MNHEY and CDR2 SVGAGI. The CDR3 contains 16 residues. The CDR3 region is CATSSLRRDFVGEQFF. The CDR3 DNA is TGTGCCACCAGCAGCCTAAGACGGGACTTCGTGGGTGAGCAGTTCTTC.

Comments on this clonotype: Because the CDR3 is missing its conserved closing phenylalanine or tryptophan, this is likely a read error. The limits of the CDR3 on the DNA are not certain, so only TCRdb's listed CDR3 is given. The chain uses TRBV12-3 or TRBV12-4 and TRBJ1-1; the D call in the table, TRBD1, was not verified against the DNA. With termini counted, the CDR3 has 13 amino acids. The CDR3: CASRHRVYTEAFS.

Turning to this clonotype: Sequence at one end of the junction differs from germline and may be a read error. The chain combines TRBV11-3 with TRBJ2-3; D not certain. In germline, CDR1 is SGHNT, CDR2 YENEEA. The CDR3 runs to 14 residues. The CDR3 DNA is TGTGCCAGCGGCTTACGGAGAAATACAGATACGCGGTATTTT. It yields the protein CASGLRRNTDTRYF.